This entry features one T cell receptor (beta chain) sequence. This sample is drawn from a study of blood T cells in healthy people across ages. Germline loops: CDR1 MNHEY, CDR2 SMNVEV (reference sequence). This CDR3 comprises 15 residues. Trimming left V 3 bases short and J 3 bases short, with 15 bases between. Together with a sample-barcoded 5' primer, a J-beta primer mix was included in a second PCR lasting roughly 6 to 12 cycles. From the 5' RACE reads, TCRdb called clonotypes with MiXCR, one entry per CDR3 protein. The table shows 540,000 or so distinct CDR3 sequences, with more than 20% occurring only once. The data were also submitted as part of a second study, on T cells of mothers and their children.

Input material: blood. V and J are TRBV27 and TRBJ2-7; TRBD2 is a possible D gene (6 bases). This TCR came from a boy aged 10-17 years in good health. The CDR3 DNA reads TGTGCCAGCAGTTTGTCGGGGGAGATTAGCTACGAGCAGTACTTC. This gives the protein CASSLSGEISYEQYF.